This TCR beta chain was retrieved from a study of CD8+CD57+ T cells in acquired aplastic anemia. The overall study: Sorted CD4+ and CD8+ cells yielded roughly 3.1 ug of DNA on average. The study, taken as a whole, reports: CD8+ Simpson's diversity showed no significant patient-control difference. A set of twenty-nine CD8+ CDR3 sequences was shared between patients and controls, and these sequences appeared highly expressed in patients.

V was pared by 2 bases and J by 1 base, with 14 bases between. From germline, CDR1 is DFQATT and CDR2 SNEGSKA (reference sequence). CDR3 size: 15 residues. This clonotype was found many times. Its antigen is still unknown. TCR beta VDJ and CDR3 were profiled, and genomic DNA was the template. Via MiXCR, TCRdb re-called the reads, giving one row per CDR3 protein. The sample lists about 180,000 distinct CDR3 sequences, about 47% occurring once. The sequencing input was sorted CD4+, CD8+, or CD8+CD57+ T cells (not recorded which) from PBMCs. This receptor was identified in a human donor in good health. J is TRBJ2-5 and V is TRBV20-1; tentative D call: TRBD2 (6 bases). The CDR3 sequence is CSARRGSGSQETQYF. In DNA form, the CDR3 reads TGCAGTGCTAGAAGGGGTAGCGGAAGCCAAGAGACCCAGTACTTC.